A few counts support the clone carrying this TCR beta chain. Its antigen remains unidentified. This CDR3 has 14 residues. V was cut by 5 bases and J by 2 bases, with 13 bases left in between. Germline values: CDR1 SEHNR, CDR2 FQNEAQ (reference sequence). Every donor had blood drawn once into heparin, roughly 120 mL on average. The sequenced template was cDNA made from the entire isolated RNA. Libraries were prepared by immunoSEQ multiplex PCR; TCRdb keeps only in-frame clonotypes and omits some of them. Among some 400,000 clones listed, about 15% were seen once. The sample is drawn from a study of beta chain features in type 1 diabetes. Study-level background: There were some 100,000,000 sorted cells examined across all samples.

Findings and limits, study-wide: When VDJ junctions were examined, type 1 diabetes patients showed fewer insertions and more deletions.

Sample: naive CD4+ T cells from blood. The origin of this receptor is a woman aged 18-29 years in good health. This chain links TRBV7-9 with TRBJ2-7, with a possible D match to TRBD1 (6 bases). The CDR3 here is CASSPYRDAYEQYF. The DNA of the CDR3 is TGTGCCAGCAGCCCTTACAGGGACGCCTACGAGCAGTACTTC.